A selection of T cell receptor beta chains follows, all from one sample in a study of cytomegalovirus exposure and HLA in healthy donors. Assay: immunoSEQ multiplex PCR; the TCRdb copy retains only in-frame clones and omits some. The sample lists about 180,000 clones, roughly 82% occurring once. The sequencing input was PBMCs. These receptors were obtained from a woman aged 50 to 60 in good health and CMV-seronegative. CDR3s include the opening cysteine and the closing phenylalanine or tryptophan. A D gene is named only where the DNA matches it firmly. The listing skips clone size in some rows; elsewhere it reads once, few, many or a size class.

d_call | j_call | cdr3_length | v_call | clone_size | cdr3_aa | cdr3_nt
. | TRBJ1-5 | 16 | TRBV27 | . | CASSLGTPYSNQPQHF | TGTGCCAGCAGTCTCGGGACACCATATAGCAATCAGCCCCAGCATTTT
TRBD2 | TRBJ2-7 | 16 | TRBV7-8 | . | CASSSRLAGVSYEQYF | TGTGCCAGCAGCTCCCGACTAGCGGGGGTGTCCTACGAGCAGTACTTC
. | TRBJ2-3 | 15 | TRBV9 | . | CASSVRTTSGDTQYF | TGTGCCAGCAGCGTTAGGACAACTTCGGGAGATACGCAGTATTTT
TRBD1 | TRBJ1-4 | 16 | TRBV5-1 | . | CASSSGTGMTNEKLFF | TGCGCCAGCAGCTCCGGGACAGGGATGACTAATGAAAAACTGTTTTTT
. | TRBJ2-7 | 17 | TRBV5-6 | . | CASSMGSRHLLTYEQYF | TGTGCCAGCAGCATGGGTTCGCGGCACCTCTTAACATACGAGCAGTACTTC
TRBD1 | TRBJ1-1 | 16 | TRBV19 | few | CASSGGTGLRNTEAFF | TGTGCCAGTAGTGGGGGGACAGGACTAAGGAACACTGAAGCTTTCTTT
TRBD1 | TRBJ2-7 | 11 | TRBV23-1 | few | CASIVRTGTFF | TGCGCCAGCATAGTACGGACAGGGACTTTCTTC
. | TRBJ2-2 | 15 | TRBV5-1 | . | CASSLGDASTGELFF | TGCGCCAGCAGCTTGGGAGATGCGAGCACCGGGGAGCTGTTTTTT
. | TRBJ2-3 | 15 | TRBV5-4 | . | CASSLAGGRTDTQYF | TGTGCCAGCAGCTTGGCTGGGGGCCGCACAGATACGCAGTATTTT
. | TRBJ2-1 | 15 | TRBV4-2 | . | CASSQDSGSYNEQFF | TGTGCCAGCAGCCAAGATTCAGGCTCCTACAATGAGCAGTTCTTC
TRBD1 | TRBJ2-3 | 19 | TRBV11-2 | . | CASSRTVLAQGASTDTQYF | TGTGCCAGCAGCCGTACCGTTCTAGCTCAGGGGGCAAGCACAGATACGCAGTATTTT
TRBD1 | TRBJ2-1 | 12 | TRBV28 | once | CASRTGGSEQFF | TGTGCCAGCAGGACAGGGGGCAGTGAGCAGTTCTTC
. | TRBJ2-3 | 14 | TRBV29-1 | few | CSVARAVAADTQYF | TGCAGCGTTGCCCGAGCGGTAGCCGCAGATACGCAGTATTTT
TRBD2 | TRBJ2-2 | 15 | TRBV5-1 | . | CASSLGTSATGELFF | TGCGCCAGCAGCTTAGGGACTAGCGCCACCGGGGAGCTGTTTTTT
TRBD1 | TRBJ1-5 | 17 | TRBV5-6 | . | CASGGWDRGLGNQPQHF | TGTGCCAGCGGCGGGTGGGACAGGGGGCTTGGCAATCAGCCCCAGCATTTT
. | TRBJ2-5 | 14 | TRBV28 | . | CASNSLQGVKTQYF | TGTGCCAGCAATTCCCTACAGGGAGTGAAGACCCAGTACTTC
. | TRBJ1-3 | 13 | TRBV7-2 | few | CASSTYSGNTIYF | TGTGCCAGCAGCACCTACTCTGGAAACACCATATATTTT
TRBD1 | TRBJ1-2 | 14 | TRBV28 | . | CASSPTGGWYGYTF | TGTGCCAGCAGCCCGACAGGGGGTTGGTATGGCTACACCTTC
. | TRBJ2-5 | 15 | TRBV5-4 | once | CASSPGSRNQETQYF | TGTGCCAGCAGCCCCGGGTCACGGAACCAAGAGACCCAGTACTTC
TRBD1 | TRBJ1-5 | 14 | TRBV6-1 | . | CASSEGSGGQPQHF | TGTGCCAGCAGTGAAGGCTCAGGGGGACAGCCCCAGCATTTT
TRBD1 | TRBJ1-1 | 16 | TRBV9 | . | CASSVGGGDRGPEAFF | TGTGCCAGCAGCGTAGGTGGGGGTGACAGGGGCCCTGAAGCTTTCTTT
. | TRBJ2-7 | 15 | TRBV19 | . | CASRPSGGPFYEQYF | TGTGCCAGTAGGCCCTCAGGTGGCCCCTTCTACGAGCAGTACTTC